The present T cell receptor beta chain was sequenced within a study of blood T cell repertoires in COVID-19. CDR1 and CDR2 (germline): SGHNT, YYREEE (reference sequence). The CDR3 sequence is 12 residues long. Trimming pared 4 bases from V and 6 bases from J, leaving 9 bases between. Generated by immunoSEQ multiplex PCR, the TCRdb table keeps only in-frame clones and is missing some. The sample carries approximately 280,000 clones, roughly 80% recorded once. This rearrangement joins TRBV5-4 to TRBJ2-3; D not certain. Specimen: PBMCs or T cells enriched from blood (not recorded which). This receptor was taken from a man between 35 and 55 years old who had been exposed to COVID-19. In DNA form, the CDR3 reads TGTGCCAGCAGCCCCCTAGGCGATACGCAGTATTTT. Translation gives CASSPLGDTQYF.